The entry below describes one T cell receptor (beta chain). What it binds is not known. The data belong to a study of T-cell reconstitution after alpha-beta-depleted transplantation in children. Study outcomes and limitations: T-cell counts and diversity at one year following transplant were attributed mainly to newly produced T cells. Several hundred expanded graft clones reportedly supplied alpha-beta T cells about two months after transplant.

The germline V and J ends were trimmed by 4 bases and 6 bases, with 10 bases remaining between them. The CDR3 length is 13 residues. Germline V gene data show CDR1 as SGHTA and CDR2 as FQGTGA. It was with unique molecular identifiers that the TCRbeta library was prepared. TCRdb redid the calling of the PCR reads with MiXCR, one entry per CDR3 protein. Of roughly 570,000 distinct CDR3 sequences in the sample, around 27% were seen once. V is TRBV7-3 and J is TRBJ2-1, with unresolved D. The source of this sequence is a boy in the first two years of life with Wiskott-Aldrich syndrome, due to receive a stem cell transplant. The sequencing used PBMCs, collected before TCRalphabeta/CD19-depleted stem cell transplant. DNA for the CDR3: TGTGCCAGCAGCTCTTCACAGACCAATGAGCAGTTCTTC. Translating it yields CASSSSQTNEQFF.